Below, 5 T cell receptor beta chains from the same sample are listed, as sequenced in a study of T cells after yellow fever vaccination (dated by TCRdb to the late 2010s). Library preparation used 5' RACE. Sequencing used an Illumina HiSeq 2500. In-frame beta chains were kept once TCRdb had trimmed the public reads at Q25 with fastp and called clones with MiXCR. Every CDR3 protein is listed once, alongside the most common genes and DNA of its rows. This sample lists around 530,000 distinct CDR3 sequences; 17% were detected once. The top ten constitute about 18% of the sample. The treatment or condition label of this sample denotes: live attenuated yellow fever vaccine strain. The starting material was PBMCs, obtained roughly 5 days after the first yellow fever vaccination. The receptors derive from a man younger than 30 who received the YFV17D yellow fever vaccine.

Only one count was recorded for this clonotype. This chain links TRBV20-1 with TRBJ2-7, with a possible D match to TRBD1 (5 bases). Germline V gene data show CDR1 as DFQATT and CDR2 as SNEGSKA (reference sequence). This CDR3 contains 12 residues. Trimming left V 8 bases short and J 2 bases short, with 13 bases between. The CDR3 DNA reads TGCAGTACTCCCGGACAAGCCTACGAGCAGTACTTC. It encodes CSTPGQAYEQYF.

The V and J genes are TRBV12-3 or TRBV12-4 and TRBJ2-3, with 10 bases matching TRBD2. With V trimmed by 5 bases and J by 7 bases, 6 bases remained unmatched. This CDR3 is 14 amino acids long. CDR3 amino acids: CASSPSGGAHTQYF. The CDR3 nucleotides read TGTGCCAGCAGTCCGAGCGGGGGGGCACATACGCAGTATTTT.

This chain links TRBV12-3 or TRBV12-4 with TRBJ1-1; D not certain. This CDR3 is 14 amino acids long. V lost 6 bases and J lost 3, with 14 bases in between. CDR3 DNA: TGTGCCAGCAGAGAGCAGGAGTATTACACTGAAGCTTTCTTT. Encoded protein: CASREQEYYTEAFF.

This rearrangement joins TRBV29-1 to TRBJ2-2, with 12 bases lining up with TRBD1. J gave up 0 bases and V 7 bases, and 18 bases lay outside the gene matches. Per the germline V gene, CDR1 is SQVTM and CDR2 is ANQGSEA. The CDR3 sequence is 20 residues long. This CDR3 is CSGTFLTPGTGGSNTGELFF. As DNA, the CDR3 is TGCAGCGGAACGTTCCTTACTCCCGGGACAGGGGGCTCGAACACCGGGGAGCTGTTTTTT.

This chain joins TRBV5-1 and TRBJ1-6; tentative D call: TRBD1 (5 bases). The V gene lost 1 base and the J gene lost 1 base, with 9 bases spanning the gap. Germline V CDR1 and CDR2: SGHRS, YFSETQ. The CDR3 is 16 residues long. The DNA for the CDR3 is TGCGCCAGCAGCTTGAACAGGCCGTCCTATAATTCACCCCTCCACTTT. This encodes CASSLNRPSYNSPLHF.